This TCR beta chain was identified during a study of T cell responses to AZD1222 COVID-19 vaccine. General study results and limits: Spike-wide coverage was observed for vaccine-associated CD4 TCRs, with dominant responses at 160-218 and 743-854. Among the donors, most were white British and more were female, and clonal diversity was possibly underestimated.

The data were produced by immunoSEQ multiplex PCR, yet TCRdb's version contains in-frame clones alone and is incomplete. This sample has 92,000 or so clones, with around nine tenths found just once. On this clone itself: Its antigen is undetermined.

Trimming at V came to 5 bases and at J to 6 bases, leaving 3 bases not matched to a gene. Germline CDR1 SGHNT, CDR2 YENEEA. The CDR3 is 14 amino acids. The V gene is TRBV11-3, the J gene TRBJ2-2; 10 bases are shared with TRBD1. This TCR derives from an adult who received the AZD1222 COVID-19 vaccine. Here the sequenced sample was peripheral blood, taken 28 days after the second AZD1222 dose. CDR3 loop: CASSQDRGAGELFF. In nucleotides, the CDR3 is TGTGCCAGCAGCCAGGACAGGGGGGCCGGGGAGCTGTTTTTT. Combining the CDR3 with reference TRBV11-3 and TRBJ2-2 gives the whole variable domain EAGVVQSPRYKIIEKKQPVAFWCNPISGHNTLYWYLQNLGQGPELLIRYENEEAVDDSQLPKDRFSAERLKGVDSTLKIQPAELGDSAVYLCASSQDRGAGELFFGEGSRLTVL.